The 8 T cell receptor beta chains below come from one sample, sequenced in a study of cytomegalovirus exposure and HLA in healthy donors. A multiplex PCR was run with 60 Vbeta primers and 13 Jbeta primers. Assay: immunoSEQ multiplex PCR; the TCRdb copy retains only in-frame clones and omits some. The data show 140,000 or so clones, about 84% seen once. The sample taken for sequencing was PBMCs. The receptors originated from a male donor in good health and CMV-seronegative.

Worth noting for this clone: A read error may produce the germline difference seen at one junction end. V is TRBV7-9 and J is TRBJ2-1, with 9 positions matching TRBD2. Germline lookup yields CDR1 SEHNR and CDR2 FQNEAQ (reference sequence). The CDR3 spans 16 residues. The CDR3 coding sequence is TGTTCCAGCAGCCCCACCCGGCGGGAGGGCCGTTATGAGCAGTTCTTC. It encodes CSSSPTRREGRYEQFF.

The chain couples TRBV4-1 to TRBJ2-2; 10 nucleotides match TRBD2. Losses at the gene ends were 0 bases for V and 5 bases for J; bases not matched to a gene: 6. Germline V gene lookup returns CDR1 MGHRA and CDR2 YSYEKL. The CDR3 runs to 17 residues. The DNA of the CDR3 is TGCGCCAGCAGCCAAGACCCCCTAGCGGGAGTAACCGGGGAGCTGTTTTTT. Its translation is CASSQDPLAGVTGELFF.

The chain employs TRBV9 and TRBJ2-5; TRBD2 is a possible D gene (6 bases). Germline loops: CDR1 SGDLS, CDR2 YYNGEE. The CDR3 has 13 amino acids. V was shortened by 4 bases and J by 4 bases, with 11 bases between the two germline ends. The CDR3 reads CASSRYGGETQYF. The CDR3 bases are TGTGCCAGCAGCCGATACGGGGGAGAGACCCAGTACTTC.

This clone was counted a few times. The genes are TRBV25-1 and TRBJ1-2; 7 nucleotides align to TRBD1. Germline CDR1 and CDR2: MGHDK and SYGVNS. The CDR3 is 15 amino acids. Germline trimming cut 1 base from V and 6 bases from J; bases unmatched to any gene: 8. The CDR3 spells CASSEFERQGDGYTF. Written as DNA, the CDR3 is TGTGCCAGCAGTGAATTTGAAAGACAGGGTGATGGCTACACCTTC.

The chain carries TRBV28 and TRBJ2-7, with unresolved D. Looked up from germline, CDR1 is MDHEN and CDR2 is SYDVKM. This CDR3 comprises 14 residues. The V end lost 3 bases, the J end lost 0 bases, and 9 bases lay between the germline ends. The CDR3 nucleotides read TGTGCCAGCAGTTTCTACGAAAGCTCCTACGAGCAGTACTTC. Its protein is CASSFYESSYEQYF.

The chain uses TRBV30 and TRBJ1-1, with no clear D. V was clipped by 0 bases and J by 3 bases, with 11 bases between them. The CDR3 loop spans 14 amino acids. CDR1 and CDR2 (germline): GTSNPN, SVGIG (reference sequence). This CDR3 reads CAWSVLNGDTEAFF. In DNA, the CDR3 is TGTGCCTGGAGTGTACTAAACGGGGACACTGAAGCTTTCTTT.

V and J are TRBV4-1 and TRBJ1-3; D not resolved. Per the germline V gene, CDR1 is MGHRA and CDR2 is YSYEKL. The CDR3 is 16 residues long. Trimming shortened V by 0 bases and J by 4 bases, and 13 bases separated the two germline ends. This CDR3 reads CASSQDFREGGNTIYF. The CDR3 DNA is TGCGCCAGCAGCCAAGATTTTCGGGAGGGCGGAAACACCATATATTTT.

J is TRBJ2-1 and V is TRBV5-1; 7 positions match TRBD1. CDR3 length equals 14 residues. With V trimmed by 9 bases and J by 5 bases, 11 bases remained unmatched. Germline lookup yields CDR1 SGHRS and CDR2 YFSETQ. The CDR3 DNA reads TGCGCCACCCGGCTTACGGGACAGAACAATGAGCAGTTCTTC. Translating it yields CATRLTGQNNEQFF.